This T cell receptor (beta chain) was recorded in a study of T cells in tumors after PD-1 blockade. Study summary: Daily vismodegib 150 mg continued in a subset of anti-PD-1-treated patients.

Clones were sequenced by immunoSEQ multiplex PCR, and TCRdb holds only the in-frame ones, with some missing. In the table there are over 20,000 clones, about 82% of which are singletons. Tumor or blood genomic DNA was sequenced, with inputs of about 600 ng to 6,500 ng. Germline loops: CDR1 MNHEY, CDR2 SVGAGI. This CDR3 spans 14 amino acids. V was clipped by 7 bases and J by 7 bases, with 17 bases between them. This specimen consisted of PBMCs, obtained after anti-PD-1 treatment. The chain recombines TRBV6-5 with TRBJ2-1, with D perhaps given as TRBD1 or TRBD2 (7 bases each). This receptor was identified in a human donor with basal cell carcinoma. This CDR3 reads CASKGLGGQNEQFF. DNA of the CDR3: TGTGCCAGCAAAGGACTAGGGGGCCAGAATGAGCAGTTCTTC.